This T cell receptor (beta chain) was obtained from a study of T cells after posttransplantation cyclophosphamide. Treatment was busulfan-fludarabine conditioning, a marrow graft, and cyclophosphamide on days +3 and +4. General study points: Later post-transplant blood repertoires were often dominated by donor CD8+ memory clones. TRB overlap between skin or GI tissue T cells and blood was limited.

Profiling relied on immunoSEQ multiplex PCR, and the TCRdb table lists in-frame clones only, not all of them. There are 6,500 to 8,000 clones in the sample, none observed a single time. This CDR3 is built from 11 residues. Germline CDR1 SGHNT, CDR2 YYREEE (reference sequence). Trimming removed 4 bases from V and 8 bases from J, with 6 bases in between. This clone has at least ten counts. Its antigen is as yet unknown. The chain links TRBV5-4 to TRBJ2-2, with D unresolved. The material was PBMCs, obtained after an allogeneic stem cell transplant with post-transplant cyclophosphamide. The receptor was isolated from a male patient younger than 45 who received an allogeneic stem cell transplant from an unrelated donor, was CMV-positive, and had acute and chronic GVHD. Among the T cells, some may be from the graft donor. The CDR3 nucleotides read TGTGCCAGCAGCGGGCCAGGGGAGCTGTTTTTT. Its protein is CASSGPGELFF. Using reference TRBV5-4 and TRBJ2-2 for the parts outside the CDR3, the full variable domain is ETGVTQSPTHLIKTRGQQVTLRCSSQSGHNTVSWYQQALGQGPQFIFQYYREEENGRGNFPPRFSGLQFPNYSSELNVNALELDDSALYLCASSGPGELFFGEGSRLTVL.